This TCR beta chain was sequenced during a study of tumor and adjacent non-tumor tissue in lung cancer. Study overall: The cohort had 12 adenocarcinoma, a couple of squamous cell and 1 small cell patients. Patients were aged about 31 to 76, 9 to 10 men and roughly five women, stage I to III. Study-wide points: Compared with tumor, normal lung showed significantly lower TCR diversity. Patients with more diverse tumor TCRs had worse survival.

The CDR3 contains 15 residues. Germline-derived CDR1 and CDR2 are MNHEY and SVGAGI. This sample's RNA came from whole unsorted tissue. Three rounds of nested PCR, following a modified ARM-PCR protocol, produced the TCRbeta library. TCRdb independently ran MiXCR on the multiplex PCR reads; one entry per CDR3 protein. Of roughly 200,000 distinct CDR3 sequences in the sample, 60% to 75% were seen once. This clonotype was observed a few times. The antigen remains undetermined. One end of the junction fails to match germline, which may point to a read error. This rearrangement joins TRBV6-5 to TRBJ2-7, with 7 bases aligning to TRBD2. This TCR was sampled from a man aged 60 to 69 with non-small cell lung cancer. The sample consisted of lung tumor tissue. The DNA of the CDR3 is TGTGCCAGCAGTTACCTAGCGGTAGTCTCCTATGAGCAGTACTTC. It yields the protein CASSYLAVVSYEQYF.